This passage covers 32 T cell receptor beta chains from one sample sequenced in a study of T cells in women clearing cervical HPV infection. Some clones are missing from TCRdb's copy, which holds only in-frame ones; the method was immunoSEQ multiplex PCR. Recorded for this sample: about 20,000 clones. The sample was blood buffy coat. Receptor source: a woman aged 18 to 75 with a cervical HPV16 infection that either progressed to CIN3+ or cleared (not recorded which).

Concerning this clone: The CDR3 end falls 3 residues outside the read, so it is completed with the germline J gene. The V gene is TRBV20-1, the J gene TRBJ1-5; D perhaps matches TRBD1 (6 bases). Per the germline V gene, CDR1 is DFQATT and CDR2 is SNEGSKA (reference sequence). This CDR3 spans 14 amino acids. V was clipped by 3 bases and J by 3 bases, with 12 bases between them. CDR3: CSARGRGYNQPQHF. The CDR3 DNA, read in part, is TGCAGTGCTAGGGGCAGGGGTTACAATCAGCCC.

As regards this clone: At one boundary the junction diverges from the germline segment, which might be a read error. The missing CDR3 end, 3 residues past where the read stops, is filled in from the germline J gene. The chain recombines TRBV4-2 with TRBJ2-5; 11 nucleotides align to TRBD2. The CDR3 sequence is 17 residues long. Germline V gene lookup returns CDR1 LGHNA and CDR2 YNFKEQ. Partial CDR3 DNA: TGCGCCAGCAGCCAAGGGTCACTAGCGGGAGTATCGGAGACC. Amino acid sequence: CASSQGSLAGVSET. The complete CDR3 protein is CASSQGSLAGVSETQYF.

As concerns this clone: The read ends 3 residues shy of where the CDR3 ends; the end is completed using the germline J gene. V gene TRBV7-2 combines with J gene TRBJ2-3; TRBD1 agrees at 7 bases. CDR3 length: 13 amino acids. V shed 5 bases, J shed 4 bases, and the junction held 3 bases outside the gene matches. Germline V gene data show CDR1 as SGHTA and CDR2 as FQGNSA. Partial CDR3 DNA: TGTGCCAGCAGCGTAGACAGGGCAGATACG. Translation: CASSVDRADT. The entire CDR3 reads CASSVDRADTQYF.

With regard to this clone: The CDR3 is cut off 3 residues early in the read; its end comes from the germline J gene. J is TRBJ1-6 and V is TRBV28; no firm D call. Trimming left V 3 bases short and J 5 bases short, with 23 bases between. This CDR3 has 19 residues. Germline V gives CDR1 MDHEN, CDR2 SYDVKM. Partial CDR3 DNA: TGTGCCAGCAGTTTGAGTTGGGCAGGCGCCCAGGCTCATAATTCACCC. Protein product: CASSLSWAGAQAHNSP. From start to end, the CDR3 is CASSLSWAGAQAHNSPLHF.

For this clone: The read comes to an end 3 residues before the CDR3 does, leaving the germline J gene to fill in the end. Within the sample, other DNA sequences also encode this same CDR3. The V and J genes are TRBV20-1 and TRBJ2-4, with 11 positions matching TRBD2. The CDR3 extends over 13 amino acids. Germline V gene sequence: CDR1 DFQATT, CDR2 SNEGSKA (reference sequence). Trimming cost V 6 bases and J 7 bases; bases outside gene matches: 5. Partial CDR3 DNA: TGCAGTGCCCGAAGACTAGCGGGGAACATT. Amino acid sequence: CSARRLAGNI. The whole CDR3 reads CSARRLAGNIQYF.

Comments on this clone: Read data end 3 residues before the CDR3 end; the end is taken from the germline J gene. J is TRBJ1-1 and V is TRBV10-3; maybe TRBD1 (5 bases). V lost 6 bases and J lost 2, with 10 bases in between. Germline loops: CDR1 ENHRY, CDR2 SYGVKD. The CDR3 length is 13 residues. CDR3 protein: CAISRQPNTEAFF. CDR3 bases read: TGTGCCATCAGCCGACAGCCCAACACTGAA.

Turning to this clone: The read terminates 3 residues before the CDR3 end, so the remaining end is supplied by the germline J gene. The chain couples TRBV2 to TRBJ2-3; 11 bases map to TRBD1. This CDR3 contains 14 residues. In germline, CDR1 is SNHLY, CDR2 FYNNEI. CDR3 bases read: TGTGCCAGCATTATGGGACAGGGGGTAGAGACG. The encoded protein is CASIMGQGVET. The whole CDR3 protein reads CASIMGQGVETQYF.

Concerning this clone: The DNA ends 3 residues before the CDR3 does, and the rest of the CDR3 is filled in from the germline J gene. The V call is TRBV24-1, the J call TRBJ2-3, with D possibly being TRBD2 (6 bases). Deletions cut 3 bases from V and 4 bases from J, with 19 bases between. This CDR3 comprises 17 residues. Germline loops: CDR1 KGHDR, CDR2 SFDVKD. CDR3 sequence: CATSDLGLADAADTQYF. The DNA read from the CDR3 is TGTGCCACCAGTGATCTGGGGTTAGCGGATGCCGCAGATACG.

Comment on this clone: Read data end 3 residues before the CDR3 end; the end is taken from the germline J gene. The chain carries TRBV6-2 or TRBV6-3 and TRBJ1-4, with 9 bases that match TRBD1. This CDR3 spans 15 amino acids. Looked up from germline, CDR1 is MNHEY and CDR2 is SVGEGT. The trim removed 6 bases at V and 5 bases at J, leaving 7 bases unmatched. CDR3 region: CASSQGQGLNEKLFF. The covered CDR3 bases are TGTGCCAGCAGCCAGGGACAGGGATTGAATGAAAAA.

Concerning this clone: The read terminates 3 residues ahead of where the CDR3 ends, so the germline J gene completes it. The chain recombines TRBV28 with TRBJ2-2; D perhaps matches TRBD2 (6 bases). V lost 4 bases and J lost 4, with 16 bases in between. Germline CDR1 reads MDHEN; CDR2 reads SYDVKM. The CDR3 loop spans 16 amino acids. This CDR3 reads CASSSPSWRGTGELFF. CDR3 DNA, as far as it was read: TGTGCCAGCAGTTCCCCCTCCTGGAGGGGCACCGGGGAG.

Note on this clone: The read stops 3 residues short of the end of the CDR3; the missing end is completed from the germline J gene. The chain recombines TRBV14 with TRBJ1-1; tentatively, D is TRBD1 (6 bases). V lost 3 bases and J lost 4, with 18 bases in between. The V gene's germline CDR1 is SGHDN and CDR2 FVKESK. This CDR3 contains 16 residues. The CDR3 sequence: CASSHRTGTTATEAFF. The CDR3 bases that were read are TGTGCCAGCAGCCATAGGACCGGGACAACGGCCACTGAA.

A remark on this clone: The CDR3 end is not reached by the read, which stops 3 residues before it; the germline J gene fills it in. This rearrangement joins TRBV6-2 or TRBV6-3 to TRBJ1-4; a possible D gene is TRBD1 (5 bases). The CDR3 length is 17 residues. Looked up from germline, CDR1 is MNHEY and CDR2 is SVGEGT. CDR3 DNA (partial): TGTGCCAGCAGTTACCCCTTATCCCGTTCTGGGGCCAACGTA. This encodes CASSYPLSRSGANV. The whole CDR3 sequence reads CASSYPLSRSGANVLFF.

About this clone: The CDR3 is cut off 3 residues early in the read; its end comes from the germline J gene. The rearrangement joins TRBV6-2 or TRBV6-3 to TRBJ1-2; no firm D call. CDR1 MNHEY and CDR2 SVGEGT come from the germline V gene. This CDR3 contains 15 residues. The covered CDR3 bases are TGTGCCAGCAAAGCGCTGACTAGCGGGAGATACGAC. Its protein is CASKALTSGRYD. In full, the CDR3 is CASKALTSGRYDYTF.

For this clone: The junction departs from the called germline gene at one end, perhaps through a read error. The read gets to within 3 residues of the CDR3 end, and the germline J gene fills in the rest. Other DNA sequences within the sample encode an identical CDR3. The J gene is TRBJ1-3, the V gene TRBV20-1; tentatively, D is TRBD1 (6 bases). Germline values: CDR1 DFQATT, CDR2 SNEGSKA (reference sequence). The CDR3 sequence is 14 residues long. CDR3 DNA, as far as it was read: TGCAGTGCCGCAGGGGACGCGGGTGGAAACACA. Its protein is CSAAGDAGGNT. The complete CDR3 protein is CSAAGDAGGNTIYF.

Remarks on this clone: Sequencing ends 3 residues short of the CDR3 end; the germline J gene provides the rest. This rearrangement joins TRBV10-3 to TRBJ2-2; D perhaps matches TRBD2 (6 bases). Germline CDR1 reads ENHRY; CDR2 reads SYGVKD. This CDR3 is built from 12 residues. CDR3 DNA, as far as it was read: TGTGCCATAAGGGACTTTAATGAAAAG. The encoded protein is CAIRDFNEK. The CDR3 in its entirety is CAIRDFNEKLFF.

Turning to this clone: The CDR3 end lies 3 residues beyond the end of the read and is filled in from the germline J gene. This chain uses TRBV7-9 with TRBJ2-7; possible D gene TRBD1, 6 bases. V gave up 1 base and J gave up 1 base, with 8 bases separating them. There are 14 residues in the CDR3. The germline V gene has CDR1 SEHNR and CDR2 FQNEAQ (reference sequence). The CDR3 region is CASSLVGGSYEQYF. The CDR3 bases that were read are TGTGCCAGCAGCTTAGTAGGGGGATCCTACGAG.

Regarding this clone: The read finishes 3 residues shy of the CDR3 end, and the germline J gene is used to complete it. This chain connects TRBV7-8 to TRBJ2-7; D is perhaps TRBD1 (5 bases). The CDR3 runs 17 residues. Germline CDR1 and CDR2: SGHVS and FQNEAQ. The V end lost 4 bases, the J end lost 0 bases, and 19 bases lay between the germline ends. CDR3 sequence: CASSSVLGPRDSYEQYF. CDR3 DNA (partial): TGTGCCAGCAGCTCCGTACTGGGGCCAAGGGACTCCTACGAG.

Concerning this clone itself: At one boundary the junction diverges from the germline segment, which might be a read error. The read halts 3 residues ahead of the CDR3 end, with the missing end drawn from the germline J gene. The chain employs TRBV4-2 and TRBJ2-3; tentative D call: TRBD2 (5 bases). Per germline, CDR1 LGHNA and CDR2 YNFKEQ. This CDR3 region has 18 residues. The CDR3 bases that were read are TGCGCCAGCAGCCAAGAAGCCCCGGGGAGCGGAGGCGCAGATACG. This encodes CASSQEAPGSGGADT. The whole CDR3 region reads CASSQEAPGSGGADTQYF.

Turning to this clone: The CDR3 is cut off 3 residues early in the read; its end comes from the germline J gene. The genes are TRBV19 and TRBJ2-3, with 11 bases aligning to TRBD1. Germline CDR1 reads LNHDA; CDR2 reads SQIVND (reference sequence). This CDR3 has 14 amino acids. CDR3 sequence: CASSGTGGGQPQYF. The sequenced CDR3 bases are TGTGCCAGTAGTGGGACAGGGGGTGGTCAGCCG.

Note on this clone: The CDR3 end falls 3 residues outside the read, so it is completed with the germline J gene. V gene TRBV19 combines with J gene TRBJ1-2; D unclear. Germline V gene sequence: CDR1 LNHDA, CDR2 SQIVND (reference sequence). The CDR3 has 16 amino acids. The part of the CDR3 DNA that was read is TGTGCCAGTAAGACTCAAGCGGGAGGGAGCACAGATACC. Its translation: CASKTQAGGSTDT. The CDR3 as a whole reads CASKTQAGGSTDTYTF.

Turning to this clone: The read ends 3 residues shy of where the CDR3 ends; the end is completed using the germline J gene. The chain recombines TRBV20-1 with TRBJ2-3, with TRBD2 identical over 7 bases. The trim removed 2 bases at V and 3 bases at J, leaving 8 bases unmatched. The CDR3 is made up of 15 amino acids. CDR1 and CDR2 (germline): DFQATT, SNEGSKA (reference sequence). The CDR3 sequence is CSARRGGGRTDTQYF. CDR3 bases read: TGCAGTGCTAGACGCGGGGGAGGGCGGACAGATACG.

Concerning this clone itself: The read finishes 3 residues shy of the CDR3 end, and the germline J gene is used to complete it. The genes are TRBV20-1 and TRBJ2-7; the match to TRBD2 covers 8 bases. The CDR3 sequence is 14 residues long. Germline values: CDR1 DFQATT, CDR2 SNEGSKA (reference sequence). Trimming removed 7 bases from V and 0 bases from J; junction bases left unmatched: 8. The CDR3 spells CSVPKSGSSYEQYF. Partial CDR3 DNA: TGCAGTGTTCCTAAAAGCGGGAGCTCCTACGAG.

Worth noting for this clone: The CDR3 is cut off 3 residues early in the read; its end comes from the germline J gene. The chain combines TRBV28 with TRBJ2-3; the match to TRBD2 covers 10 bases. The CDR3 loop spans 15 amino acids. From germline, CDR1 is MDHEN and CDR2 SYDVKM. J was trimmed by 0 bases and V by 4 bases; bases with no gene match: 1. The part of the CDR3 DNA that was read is TGTGCCAGCAGTTCGACTAGCGGGAGCACAGATACG. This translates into CASSSTSGSTDT. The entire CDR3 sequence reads CASSSTSGSTDTQYF.

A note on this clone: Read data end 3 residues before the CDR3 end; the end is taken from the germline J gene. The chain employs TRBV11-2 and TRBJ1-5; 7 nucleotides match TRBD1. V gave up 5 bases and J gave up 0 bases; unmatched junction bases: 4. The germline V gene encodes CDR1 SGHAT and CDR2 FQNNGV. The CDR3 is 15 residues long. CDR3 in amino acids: CASSKQGNSNQPQHF. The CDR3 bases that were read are TGTGCCAGCAGCAAACAGGGGAATAGCAATCAGCCC.

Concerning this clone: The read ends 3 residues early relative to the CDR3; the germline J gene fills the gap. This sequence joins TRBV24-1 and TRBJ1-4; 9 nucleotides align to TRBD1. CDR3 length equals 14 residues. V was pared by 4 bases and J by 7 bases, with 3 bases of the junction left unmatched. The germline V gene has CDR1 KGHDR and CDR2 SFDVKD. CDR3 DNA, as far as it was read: TGTGCCACCAGTGAACAGGGGGCGGGTGAAAAA. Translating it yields CATSEQGAGEK. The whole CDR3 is CATSEQGAGEKLFF.

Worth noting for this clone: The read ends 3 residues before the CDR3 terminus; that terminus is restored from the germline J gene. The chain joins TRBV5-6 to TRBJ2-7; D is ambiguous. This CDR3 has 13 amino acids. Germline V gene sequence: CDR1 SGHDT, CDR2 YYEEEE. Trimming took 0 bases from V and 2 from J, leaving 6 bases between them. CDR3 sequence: CASSLGYTYEQYF. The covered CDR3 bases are TGTGCCAGCAGCTTGGGCTATACCTACGAG.

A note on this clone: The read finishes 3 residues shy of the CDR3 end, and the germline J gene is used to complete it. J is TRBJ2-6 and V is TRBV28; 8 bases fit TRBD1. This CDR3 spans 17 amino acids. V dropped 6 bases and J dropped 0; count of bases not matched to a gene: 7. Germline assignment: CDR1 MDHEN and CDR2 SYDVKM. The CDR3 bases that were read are TGTGCCAGCAGGCGGACAGGGACTCCCTCTGGGGCCAACGTC. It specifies CASRRTGTPSGANV. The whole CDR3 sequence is CASRRTGTPSGANVLTF.

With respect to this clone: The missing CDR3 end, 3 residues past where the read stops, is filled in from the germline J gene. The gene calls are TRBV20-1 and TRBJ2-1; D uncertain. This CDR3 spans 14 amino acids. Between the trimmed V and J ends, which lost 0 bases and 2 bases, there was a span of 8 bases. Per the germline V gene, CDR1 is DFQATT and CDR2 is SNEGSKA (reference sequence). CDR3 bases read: TGCAGTGCTAGAGAGCTAGGCCCCTACAATGAG. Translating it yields CSARELGPYNE. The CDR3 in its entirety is CSARELGPYNEQFF.

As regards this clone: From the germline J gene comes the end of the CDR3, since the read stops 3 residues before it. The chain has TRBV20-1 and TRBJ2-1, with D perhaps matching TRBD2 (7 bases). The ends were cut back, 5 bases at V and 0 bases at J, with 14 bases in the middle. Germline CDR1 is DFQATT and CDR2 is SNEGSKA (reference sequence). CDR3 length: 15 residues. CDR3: CSAQGRESSYNEQFF. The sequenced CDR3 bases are TGCAGTGCTCAGGGGAGGGAAAGCTCCTACAATGAG.

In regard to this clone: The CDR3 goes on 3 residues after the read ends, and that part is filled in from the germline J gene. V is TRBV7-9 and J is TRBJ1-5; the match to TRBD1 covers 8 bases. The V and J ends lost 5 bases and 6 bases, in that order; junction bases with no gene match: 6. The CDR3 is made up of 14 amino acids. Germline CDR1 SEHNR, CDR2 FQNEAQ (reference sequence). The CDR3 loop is CASSDPGGGQPQHF. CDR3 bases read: TGTGCCAGCAGCGACCCAGGGGGCGGTCAGCCC.

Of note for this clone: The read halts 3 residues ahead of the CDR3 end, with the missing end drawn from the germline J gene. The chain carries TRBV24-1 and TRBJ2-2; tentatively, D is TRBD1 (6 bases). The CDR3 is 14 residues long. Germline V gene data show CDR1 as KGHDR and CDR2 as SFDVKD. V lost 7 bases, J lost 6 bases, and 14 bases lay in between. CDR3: CATRGYREAGELFF. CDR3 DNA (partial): TGTGCCACCAGGGGCTACAGGGAAGCCGGGGAG.

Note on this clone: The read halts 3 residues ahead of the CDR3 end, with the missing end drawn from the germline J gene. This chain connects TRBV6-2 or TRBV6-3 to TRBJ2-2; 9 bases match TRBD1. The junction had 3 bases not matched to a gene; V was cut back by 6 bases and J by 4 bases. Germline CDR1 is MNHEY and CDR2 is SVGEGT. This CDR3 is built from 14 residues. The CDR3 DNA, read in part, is TGTGCCAGCAGCTCGACAGGGGGCACCGGGGAG. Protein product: CASSSTGGTGE. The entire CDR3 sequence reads CASSSTGGTGELFF.